Below, 14 T cell receptor beta chains from the same sample are listed, as sequenced in a study of Ad26.COV2.S vaccination and SARS-CoV-2 variants. Regarding treatment: 15 to 20 received Ad26.COV2.S at low or high dose, single or two shots; roughly 5 received placebo; per-sample allocation not given. The investigators took samples on day 63 after the first vaccine or placebo injection. Some clones are missing from TCRdb's copy, which holds only in-frame ones; the method was immunoSEQ multiplex PCR. The sample has 240,000 or so clones; 88% are singletons. The source was peripheral blood, collected in a trial of Ad26.COV2.S vaccine versus placebo. Every receptor here comes from a person aged 18 to 59 who received the Ad26.COV2.S COVID-19 vaccine or a placebo.

The rearrangement joins TRBV2 to TRBJ1-5; the D is unclear. CDR3 length: 14 residues. Trimming removed 4 bases at V and 7 bases at J, with 14 bases between. Germline lookup yields CDR1 SNHLY and CDR2 FYNNEI. DNA of the CDR3: TGTGCCAGCAGTGGATACGACAAAGGACAGCCCCAGCATTTT. This gives the protein CASSGYDKGQPQHF.

The chain's CDR3 is CASSRDRTSGGTGELFF. The CDR3 DNA follows: TGTGCCAGCAGTCGAGATCGGACTAGCGGGGGCACCGGGGAGCTGTTTTTT. This chain links TRBV7-3 with TRBJ2-2; 13 bases are shared with TRBD2. This CDR3 contains 17 residues. The germline V gene has CDR1 SGHTA and CDR2 FQGTGA. The J segment lost 4 bases and the V segment lost 6 bases, leaving 8 bases of the junction unmatched.

This chain connects TRBV4-2 to TRBJ2-7; no reliable D call. V lost 0 bases, J lost 4 bases, and 4 bases lay in between. CDR1 and CDR2 (germline): LGHNA, YNFKEQ. The CDR3 extends over 12 amino acids. DNA of the CDR3: TGTGCCAGCAGCCAAGAAGGGTACGAGCAGTACTTC. It yields the protein CASSQEGYEQYF.

This clone appeared a single time. Written as DNA, the CDR3 is TGTGCCAGCAGCCCCCACGCCGACAGGGTATCTGGCTACACCTTC. Its protein is CASSPHADRVSGYTF. The rearrangement uses TRBV7-9 and TRBJ1-2, with TRBD1 matching over 7 bases. The germline V gene encodes CDR1 SEHNR and CDR2 FQNEAQ (reference sequence). The trim removed 5 bases at V and 7 bases at J, leaving 13 bases unmatched. There are 15 residues in the CDR3.

The rearrangement joins TRBV7-8 to TRBJ1-4, with TRBD1 as a possible D gene (5 bases). The V end was cut by 4 bases, the J end by 11 bases, with 11 bases between. In germline, CDR1 is SGHVS, CDR2 FQNEAQ. The CDR3 totals 12 residues. CDR3 DNA sequence: TGTGCCAGCAGCTCCAGCGGGGGGAAACTGTTTTTT. This encodes CASSSSGGKLFF.

The chain uses TRBV4-1 and TRBJ2-2; D is ambiguous. Germline CDR1 and CDR2: MGHRA and YSYEKL. The CDR3 runs to 14 residues. V lost 1 base, J lost 6 bases, and 9 bases lay in between. This chain's CDR3 is CASSQVDPSGELFF. The DNA of the CDR3 is TGCGCCAGCAGCCAAGTGGACCCCTCCGGGGAGCTGTTTTTT.

This chain joins TRBV10-3 and TRBJ2-1; D perhaps matches TRBD1 (5 bases). V lost 10 bases and J 6 bases, leaving 19 bases between the germline ends. The CDR3 consists of 14 residues. CDR1 is ENHRY and CDR2 is SYGVKD in the germline V gene. CDR3 protein: CATRGRAPANEQFF. Written as DNA, the CDR3 is TGTGCCACAAGGGGCAGGGCCCCAGCCAATGAGCAGTTCTTC.

The chain couples TRBV19 to TRBJ2-7; 10 positions agree with TRBD2. Germline lookup yields CDR1 LNHDA and CDR2 SQIVND (reference sequence). Trimming took 3 bases from V and 4 from J; bases not matched to a gene: 6. CDR3 length equals 15 residues. The CDR3 DNA sequence: TGTGCCAGTAGTATCGGTACTAGCGGGATGTACGAGCAGTACTTC. Amino acid sequence: CASSIGTSGMYEQYF.

This chain connects TRBV18 to TRBJ1-1, with a weak D call TRBD1 (6 bases). Per germline, CDR1 KGHSH and CDR2 LQKENI. Trimming cost V 6 bases and J 0 bases, with 14 bases left between them. CDR3 size: 15 residues. The chain's CDR3 is CASSPYRELNTEAFF. In nucleotides, the CDR3 is TGTGCCAGCTCCCCCTACAGGGAATTGAACACTGAAGCTTTCTTT.

This chain joins TRBV28 and TRBJ2-1, with TRBD1 as a possible D gene (6 bases). The V and J ends lost 6 bases and 4 bases respectively, with 16 bases between them. The CDR3 sequence is 15 residues long. Looked up from germline, CDR1 is MDHEN and CDR2 is SYDVKM. Written as DNA, the CDR3 is TGTGCCAGCAGACCCCCTGACAGGCCTTACAATGAGCAGTTCTTC. Protein: CASRPPDRPYNEQFF.

V usage is TRBV29-1 and J usage is TRBJ2-1, with D possibly matching TRBD1 (6 bases). CDR3 length: 15 residues. Germline-derived CDR1 and CDR2 are SQVTM and ANQGSEA. V lost 4 bases and J 0 bases, leaving 13 bases between the germline ends. The CDR3 DNA reads TGCAGCGTTGGGGGGCTGACCGCCTCCTACAATGAGCAGTTCTTC. The encoded protein is CSVGGLTASYNEQFF.

The chain joins TRBV28 to TRBJ2-5; possible D gene TRBD1, 5 bases. This CDR3 is 15 amino acids long. V dropped 5 bases and J dropped 0 bases, with 13 bases sitting between them. Germline V gives CDR1 MDHEN, CDR2 SYDVKM. The CDR3 bases are TGTGCCAGCAGTGCGATCCTGGACAACCAAGAGACCCAGTACTTC. It is translated as CASSAILDNQETQYF.

The chain recombines TRBV6-2 or TRBV6-3 with TRBJ2-5; 8 nucleotides line up with TRBD2. V trimming: 4 bases; J trimming: 1 base; junction bases outside the gene matches: 2. This CDR3 comprises 14 residues. Germline CDR1 is MNHEY and CDR2 is SVGEGT. As DNA, the CDR3 is TGTGCCAGCAGTTGGGGACTAGTCCAAGAGACCCAGTACTTC. Protein sequence: CASSWGLVQETQYF.

The chain uses TRBV18 and TRBJ1-5; D unresolved. The CDR3 consists of 12 residues. The V end was cut by 8 bases, the J end by 1 base, with 6 bases between. The germline gives CDR1 KGHSH, CDR2 LQKENI. The CDR3 sequence is CASADSNQPQHF. The CDR3 nucleotides read TGTGCCAGCGCCGACAGCAATCAGCCCCAGCATTTT.